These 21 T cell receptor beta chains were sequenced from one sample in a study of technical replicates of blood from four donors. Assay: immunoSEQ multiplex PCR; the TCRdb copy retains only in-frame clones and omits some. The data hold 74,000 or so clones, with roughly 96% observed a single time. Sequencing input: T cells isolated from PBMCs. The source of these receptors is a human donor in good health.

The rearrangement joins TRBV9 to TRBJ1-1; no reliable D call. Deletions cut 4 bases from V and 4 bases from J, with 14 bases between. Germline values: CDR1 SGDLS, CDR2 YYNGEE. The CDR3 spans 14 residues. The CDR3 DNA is TGTGCCAGCAGCATCGAGGGCGGAATCACTGAAGCTTTCTTT. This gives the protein CASSIEGGITEAFF.

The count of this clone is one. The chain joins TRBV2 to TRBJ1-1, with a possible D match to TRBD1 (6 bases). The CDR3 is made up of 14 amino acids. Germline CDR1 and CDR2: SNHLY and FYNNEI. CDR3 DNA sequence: TGTGCAGGGGCACACAGGGATATGAACACTGAAGCTTTCTTT. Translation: CAGAHRDMNTEAFF.

The CDR3 DNA reads TGTGCCAGCAGCTTAGGAAACCAGGGGCTTTACGAGCAGTACTTC. This codes for CASSLGNQGLYEQYF. The chain joins TRBV11-2 to TRBJ2-7; tentative D call: TRBD1 (6 bases). Germline-derived CDR1 and CDR2 are SGHAT and FQNNGV. CDR3 length equals 15 residues. V lost 1 base and J 4 bases, leaving 14 bases between the germline ends.

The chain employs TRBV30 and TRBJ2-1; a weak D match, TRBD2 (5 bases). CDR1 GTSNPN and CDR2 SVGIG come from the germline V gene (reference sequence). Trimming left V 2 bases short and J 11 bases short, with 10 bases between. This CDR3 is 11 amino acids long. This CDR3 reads CAWSIGGQQFF. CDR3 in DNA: TGTGCCTGGAGTATAGGCGGGCAGCAGTTCTTC.

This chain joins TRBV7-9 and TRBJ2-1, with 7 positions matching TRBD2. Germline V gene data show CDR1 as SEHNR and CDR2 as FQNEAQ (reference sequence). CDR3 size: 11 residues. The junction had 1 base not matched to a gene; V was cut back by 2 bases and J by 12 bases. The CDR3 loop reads CASSLSGVQFF. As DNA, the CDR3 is TGTGCCAGCAGCTTAAGCGGGGTGCAGTTCTTC.

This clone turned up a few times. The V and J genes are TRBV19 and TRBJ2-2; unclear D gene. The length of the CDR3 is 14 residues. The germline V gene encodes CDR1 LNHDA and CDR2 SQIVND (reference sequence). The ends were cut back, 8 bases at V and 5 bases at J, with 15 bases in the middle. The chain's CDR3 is CASERASITGELFF. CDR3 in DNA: TGTGCCAGTGAACGAGCTAGTATAACCGGGGAGCTGTTTTTT.

CDR3 residues: CASSEFGQANEKLFF. The CDR3 bases are TGTGCCAGCAGTGAATTTGGGCAGGCTAATGAAAAACTGTTTTTT. The rearrangement uses TRBV6-1 and TRBJ1-4; D is unclear. The CDR3 consists of 15 residues. V dropped 2 bases and J dropped 3 bases, with 10 bases sitting between them. The germline gives CDR1 MNHNS, CDR2 SASEGT.

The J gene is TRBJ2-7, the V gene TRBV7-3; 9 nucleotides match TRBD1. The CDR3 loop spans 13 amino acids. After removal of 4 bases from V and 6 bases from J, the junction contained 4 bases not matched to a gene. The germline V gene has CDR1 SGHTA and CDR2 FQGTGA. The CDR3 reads CASSWTGAGEQYF. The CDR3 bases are TGTGCCAGCAGCTGGACAGGGGCGGGCGAGCAGTACTTC.

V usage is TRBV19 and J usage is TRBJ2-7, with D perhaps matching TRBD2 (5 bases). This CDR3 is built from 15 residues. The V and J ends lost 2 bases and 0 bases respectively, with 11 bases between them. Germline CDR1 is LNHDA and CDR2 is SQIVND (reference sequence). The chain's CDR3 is CASSIRGFSSYEQYF. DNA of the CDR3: TGTGCCAGTAGTATACGAGGGTTTTCCTCCTACGAGCAGTACTTC.

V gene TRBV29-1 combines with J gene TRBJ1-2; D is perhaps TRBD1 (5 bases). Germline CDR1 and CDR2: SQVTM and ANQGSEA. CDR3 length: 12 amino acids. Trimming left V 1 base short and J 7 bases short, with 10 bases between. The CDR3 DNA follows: TGCAGCGTTGAAGTACAGGTCGGTGGCTACACCTTC. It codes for CSVEVQVGGYTF. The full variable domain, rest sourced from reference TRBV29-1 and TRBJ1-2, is SAVISQKPSRDICQRGTSLTIQCQVDSQVTMMFWYRQQPGQSLTLIATANQGSEATYESGFVIDKFPISRPNLTFSTLTVSNMSPEDSSIYLCSVEVQVGGYTFGSGTRLTVV.

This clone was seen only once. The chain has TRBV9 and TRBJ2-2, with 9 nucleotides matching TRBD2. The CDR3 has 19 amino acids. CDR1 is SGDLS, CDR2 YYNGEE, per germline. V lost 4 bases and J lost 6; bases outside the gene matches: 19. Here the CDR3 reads CASSPRVSSGSTNPGELFF. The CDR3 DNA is TGTGCCAGCAGCCCCCGGGTGAGTAGCGGGAGTACTAATCCCGGGGAGCTGTTTTTT.

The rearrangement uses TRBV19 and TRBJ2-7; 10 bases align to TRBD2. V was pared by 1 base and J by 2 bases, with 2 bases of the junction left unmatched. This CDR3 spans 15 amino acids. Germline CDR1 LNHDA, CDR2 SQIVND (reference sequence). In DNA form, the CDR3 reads TGTGCCAGTAGTATAGTACTAGCGGGAACCTACGAGCAGTACTTC. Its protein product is CASSIVLAGTYEQYF.

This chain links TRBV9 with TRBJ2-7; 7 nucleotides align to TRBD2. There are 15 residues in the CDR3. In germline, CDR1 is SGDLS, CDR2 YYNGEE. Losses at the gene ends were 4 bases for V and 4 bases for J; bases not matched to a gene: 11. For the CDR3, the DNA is TGTGCCAGCAGCTTCAGACCCGCGGGAGAGTACGAGCAGTACTTC. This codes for CASSFRPAGEYEQYF.

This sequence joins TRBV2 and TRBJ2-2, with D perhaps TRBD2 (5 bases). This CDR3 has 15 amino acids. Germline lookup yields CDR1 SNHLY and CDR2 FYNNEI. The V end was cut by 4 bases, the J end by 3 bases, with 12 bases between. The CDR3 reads CASSVRLGDTGELFF. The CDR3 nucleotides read TGTGCCAGCAGTGTAAGGCTCGGGGACACCGGGGAGCTGTTTTTT.

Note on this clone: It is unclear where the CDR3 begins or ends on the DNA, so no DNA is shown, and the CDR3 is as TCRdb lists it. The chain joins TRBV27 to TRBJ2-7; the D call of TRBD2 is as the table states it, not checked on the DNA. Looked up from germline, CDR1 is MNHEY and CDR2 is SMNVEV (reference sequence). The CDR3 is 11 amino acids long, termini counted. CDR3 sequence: CASSSSREQYF.

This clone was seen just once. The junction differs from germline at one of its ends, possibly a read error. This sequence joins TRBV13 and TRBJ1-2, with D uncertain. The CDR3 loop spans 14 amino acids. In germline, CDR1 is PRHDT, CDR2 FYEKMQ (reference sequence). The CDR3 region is CASSLVGQVFMSRF. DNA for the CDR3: TGTGCCAGCAGCTTAGTTGGTCAGGTTTTCATGTCTCGCTTC.

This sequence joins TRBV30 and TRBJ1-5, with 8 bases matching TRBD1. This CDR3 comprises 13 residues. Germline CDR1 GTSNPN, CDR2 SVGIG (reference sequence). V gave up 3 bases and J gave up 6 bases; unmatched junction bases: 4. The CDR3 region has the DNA TGTGCCTGGAGGGGACAGGTCGGTCAGCCCCAGCATTTT. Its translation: CAWRGQVGQPQHF.

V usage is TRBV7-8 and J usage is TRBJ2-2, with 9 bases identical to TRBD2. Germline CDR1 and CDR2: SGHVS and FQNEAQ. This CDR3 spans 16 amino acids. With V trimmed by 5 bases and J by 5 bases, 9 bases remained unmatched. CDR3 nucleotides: TGTGCCAGCAGCGCCGGGACTAGCTCTTTTACCGGGGAGCTGTTTTTT. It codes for CASSAGTSSFTGELFF. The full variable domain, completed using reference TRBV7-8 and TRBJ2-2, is GAGVSQSPRYKVAKRGQDVALRCDPISGHVSLFWYQQALGQGPEFLTYFQNEAQLDKSGLPSDRFFAERPEGSVSTLKIQRTQQEDSAVYLCASSAGTSSFTGELFFGEGSRLTVL.

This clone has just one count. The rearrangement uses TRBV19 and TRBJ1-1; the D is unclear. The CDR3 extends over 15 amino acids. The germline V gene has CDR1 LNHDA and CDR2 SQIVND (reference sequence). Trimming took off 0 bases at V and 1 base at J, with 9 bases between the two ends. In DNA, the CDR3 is TGTGCCAGTAGTATAGATAGGCGGAAGAACACTGAAGCTTTCTTT. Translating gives CASSIDRRKNTEAFF.

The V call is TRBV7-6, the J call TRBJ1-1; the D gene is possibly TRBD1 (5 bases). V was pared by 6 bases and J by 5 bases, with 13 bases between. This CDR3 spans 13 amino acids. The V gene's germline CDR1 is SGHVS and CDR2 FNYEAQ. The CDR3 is CASRHNQGTEAFF. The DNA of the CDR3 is TGTGCCAGCAGACATAACCAGGGTACTGAAGCTTTCTTT.

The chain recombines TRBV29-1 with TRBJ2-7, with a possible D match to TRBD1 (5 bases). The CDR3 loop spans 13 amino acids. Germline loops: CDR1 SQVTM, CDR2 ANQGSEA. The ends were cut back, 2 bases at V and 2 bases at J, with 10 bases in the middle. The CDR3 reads CSVERTDTYEQYF. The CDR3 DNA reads TGCAGCGTTGAAAGGACGGACACCTACGAGCAGTACTTC.